The source of this T cell receptor beta chain is a study of early T cells in non-severe SARS-CoV-2 infection. Study as a whole: Sequenced material consisted of bulk RNA (from unsorted whole blood), and chains were unpaired.

The CDR3 runs to 17 residues. The germline V and J ends were trimmed by 5 bases and 0 bases, with 14 bases remaining between them. Germline CDR1 is SGHTA and CDR2 is FQGNSA. Researchers attached unique molecular identifiers to individual cDNA molecules. TCRdb called the 5' RACE reads again in MiXCR, with one record for every CDR3 protein. The sample consists of 65,000 to 85,000 distinct CDR3 sequences, 11% of them appearing once. This clonotype has ten or more counts. The source is an adult who was a healthcare worker with PCR-confirmed SARS-CoV-2 infection or an uninfected control (not recorded which). This chain links TRBV7-2 with TRBJ2-6, with unresolved D. The sequencing input was whole blood. CDR3 nucleotides: TGTGCCAGCAGCCCGCACGCGGTCGTCTCTGGGGCCAACGTCCTGACTTTC. It encodes CASSPHAVVSGANVLTF.